The 2 T cell receptor beta chains below were found in one sample sequenced in a study of response to subunit inactivated influenza vaccine. TCRdb reanalysed the RT-PCR reads using MiXCR and keeps one entry per CDR3 protein. The sample shows about 540,000 distinct CDR3 sequences, approximately 24% of them seen only once. This sample was shared with a second study, whose subject was T cells expressing NK-cell markers. As that study records: As the method of synthesis, 5'RACE template switching with UMIs yielded TCR beta cDNA.

Sample: CD4+ T cells sorted from PBMCs, taken less than 13 days after vaccination. These receptor sequences come from a man in his forties or fifties who received an inactivated influenza vaccine.

The chain has TRBV20-1 and TRBJ2-5; no clear D gene. CDR3 length: 15 amino acids. V lost 0 bases and J lost 10, with 21 bases in between. CDR1 and CDR2 from the germline V gene are DFQATT and SNEGSKA (reference sequence). The CDR3 region has the DNA TGCAGTGCTAGAGATTCGGTGGGGTTGGGCATGGTCCAGTACTTC. It yields the protein CSARDSVGLGMVQYF.

The V gene is TRBV7-3, the J gene TRBJ2-3; 7 nucleotides match TRBD2. The CDR3 consists of 15 residues. Germline CDR1 and CDR2: SGHTA and FQGTGA. V gave up 2 bases and J gave up 5 bases; unmatched junction bases: 7. In DNA form, the CDR3 reads TGTGCCAGCAGCTTAGGAGGGAGGGCGATAGATACGCAGTATTTT. This translates into CASSLGGRAIDTQYF. Using reference TRBV7-3 and TRBJ2-3 for the parts outside the CDR3, the full variable domain is GAGVSQTPSNKVTEKGKYVELRCDPISGHTALYWYRQSLGQGPEFLIYFQGTGAADDSGLPNDRFFAVRPEGSVSTLKIQRTERGDSAVYLCASSLGGRAIDTQYFGPGTRLTVL.